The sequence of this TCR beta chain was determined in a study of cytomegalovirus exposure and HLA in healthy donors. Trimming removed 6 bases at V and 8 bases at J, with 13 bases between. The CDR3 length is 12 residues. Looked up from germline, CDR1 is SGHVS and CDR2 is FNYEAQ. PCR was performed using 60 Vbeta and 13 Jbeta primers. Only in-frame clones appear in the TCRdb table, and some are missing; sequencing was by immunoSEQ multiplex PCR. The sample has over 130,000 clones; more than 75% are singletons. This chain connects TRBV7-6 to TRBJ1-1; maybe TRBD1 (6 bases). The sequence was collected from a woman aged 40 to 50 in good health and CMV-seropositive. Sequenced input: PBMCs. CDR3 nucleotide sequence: TGTGCCAGCAGTCACCGAGGGGGAGAAGCTTTCTTT. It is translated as CASSHRGGEAFF. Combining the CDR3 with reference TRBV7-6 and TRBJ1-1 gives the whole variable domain GAGVSQSPRYKVTKRGQDVALRCDPISGHVSLYWYRQALGQGPEFLTYFNYEAQQDKSGLPNDRFSAERPEGSISTLTIQRTEQRDSAMYRCASSHRGGEAFFGQGTRLTVV.